This T cell receptor (beta chain) was sequenced during a study of blood T cell repertoires in COVID-19. Study information: The samples span acute and convalescent COVID-19 from the United States, Italy and Spain. PBMCs, B-cell-depleted T cells, or T cells provided the cDNA or gDNA that made up the material.

Trimming stripped 1 base from V and 4 bases from J, with 13 bases between. Germline-derived CDR1 and CDR2 are LGHDT and YNNKEL (reference sequence). CDR3 length equals 15 residues. Per the study methods: Counts of nucleated cells, estimated from reference gene primer amplification, were obtained. Measured with immunoSEQ multiplex PCR; TCRdb has only the in-frame clones, and not every one. The DNA gave D and trimming, while V, J and clone size come from that table. The table shows over 85,000 clones, with about 85% occurring only once. V gene TRBV3-1 (or the pseudogene TRBV3-2) combines with J gene TRBJ1-1; no definite D call. This receptor was obtained from a human donor in a cohort sampled during active COVID-19. The source material was peripheral blood. The DNA of the CDR3 is TGTGCCAGCAGCCAAGTAAGATATAGGAGCACTGAAGCTTTCTTT. It codes for CASSQVRYRSTEAFF.